This T cell receptor beta chain was identified in a study of regulatory T cells in long-lasting Graves disease. Background on the study: Graves' patients, diagnosed recently, had received antithyroid drugs under 3 months. Study-level points and caveats: Persistent Graves' patients showed reduced TCR diversity versus newly diagnosed patients.

The TCR beta library used iRepertoire HTBI primers with Arm-PCR amplification of CDR3. TCRdb fed the multiplex PCR reads into MiXCR, producing one record per CDR3 protein. The table includes hundreds of thousands of distinct CDR3 sequences, roughly 14% detected once. Time point of the sample: newly diagnosed GD, antithyroid drugs for less than 3 months. Generation of the TCR library employed RNA extracted from PBMCs. Looked up from germline, CDR1 is MNHNS and CDR2 is SASEGT. The CDR3 has 16 residues. J lost 2 bases, V lost 7 bases, and 7 bases had no gene match. This clonotype was detected ten times or more. The antigen is unknown. These data also formed part of another study, on T cells in Graves' hyperthyroidism and ophthalmopathy. This second study says: Researchers ran a first-round RT-PCR on the TCR CDR3 using the HTBI primer set. Blood shared most expanded thyroid clonotypes above 0.001.

Sequences were derived from peripheral blood mononuclear cells (PBMCs), sampled at new diagnosis, from a patient treated with antithyroid drugs. V is TRBV6-1 and J is TRBJ2-6, with 8 nucleotides matching TRBD1. The TCR comes from a man aged 25 to 40 with Graves disease. CDR3 amino acids: CASTRQGMAGANVLTF. The CDR3 region has the DNA TGTGCCAGCACCAGACAGGGGATGGCTGGGGCCAACGTCCTGACTTTC.